The sequence of this T cell receptor (beta chain) was determined in a study of OX40 agonist ivuxolimab in advanced cancers. Here immunoSEQ multiplex PCR was the method, and the copy in TCRdb shows in-frame clones only, minus some. The sample consists of more than 85,000 clones, 90% of them appearing once. Trimming took 1 base from V and 5 from J, leaving 15 bases between them. Germline V gives CDR1 SGDLS, CDR2 YYNGEE. This CDR3 spans 15 amino acids. The chain uses TRBV9 and TRBJ2-5; D unclear. This specimen consisted of CD4+ or CD8+ T cells sorted from blood, obtained in a trial of the OX40 agonist ivuxolimab. This sequence was found in an adult with an advanced solid tumor such as melanoma, head and neck, liver or kidney cancer. As DNA, the CDR3 is TGTGCCAGCAGCGTAAGGCCGGACCGTGCTGAGACCCAGTACTTC. Its translation: CASSVRPDRAETQYF.